This entry features one T cell receptor (beta chain) sequence. Its antigen remains unknown. This sample was included in a study of T cell responses to AZD1222 COVID-19 vaccine. Study conclusions and caveats: Only a handful of AZD1222 recipients, several in all, had baseline seropositivity. Rises in breadth and depth of Spike-specific TCRs came after two AZD1222 doses. Samples come after the peak T cell response, not at day 14.

Repertoires were generated with immunoSEQ multiplex PCR, while TCRdb's copy carries only in-frame clones and drops some. The sample records 100,000 to 120,000 clones, roughly 89% being singletons. The junction had 1 base not matched to a gene; V was cut back by 0 bases and J by 5 bases. The V gene's germline CDR1 is SGHNT and CDR2 YYREEE (reference sequence). The CDR3 extends over 14 amino acids. V is TRBV5-4 and J is TRBJ1-2; 10 nucleotides align to TRBD1. The source material was peripheral blood, sampled on day 0 of MenACWY control vaccination. The source is an adult in good health. The CDR3 spells CASSLGQGAYGYTF. The CDR3 DNA reads as TGTGCCAGCAGCTTGGGACAGGGGGCTTATGGCTACACCTTC.